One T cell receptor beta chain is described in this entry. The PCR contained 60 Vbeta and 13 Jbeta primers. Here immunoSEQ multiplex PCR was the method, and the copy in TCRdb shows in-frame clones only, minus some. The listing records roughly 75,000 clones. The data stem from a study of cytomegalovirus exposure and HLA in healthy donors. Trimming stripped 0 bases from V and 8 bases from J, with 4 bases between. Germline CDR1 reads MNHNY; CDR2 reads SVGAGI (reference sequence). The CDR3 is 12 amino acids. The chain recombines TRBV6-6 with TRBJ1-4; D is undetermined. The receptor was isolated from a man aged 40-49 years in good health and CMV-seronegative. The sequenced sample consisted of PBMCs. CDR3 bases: TGTGCCAGCAGTTACTCGGAGGAAAAACTGTTTTTT. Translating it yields CASSYSEEKLFF.